This record covers a single T cell receptor (beta chain). TCR beta CDR3 regions were amplified from RNA transcripts. Primed by the HTBI set, a first-round RT-PCR was run on the TCR CDR3. TCRdb called the multiplex PCR reads again in MiXCR, with one record for every CDR3 protein. The sample has under 700,000 distinct CDR3 sequences, approximately 15% seen once. This sample was taken from a study of T cells in Graves' hyperthyroidism and ophthalmopathy. The patients, who ranged from 18 to 65 in age, presented with newly diagnosed hyperthyroidism lasting under 2 months. Diagnosis rested on symptoms, serum thyroxine and TRAb, thyroid ultrasound, and orbital computed tomography. The receptor was derived from a woman in her late teens or twenties with Graves' hyperthyroidism. Sequenced material: blood.

As DNA, the CDR3 is TGTGCCAGCAGTTTCCTGGGGAGGGGTAGTGAAAAACTGTTTTTT. Its protein product is CASSFLGRGSEKLFF. The V gene is TRBV2, the J gene TRBJ1-4, with a tentative D call TRBD1 (5 bases). Trimming removed 5 bases from V and 7 bases from J, with 17 bases in between. The CDR3 length is 15 residues. Germline V lookup: CDR1 SNHLY, CDR2 FYNNEI.